The 16 T cell receptor beta chains below all came from one sample that was sequenced in a study of cytomegalovirus exposure and HLA in healthy donors. The PCR had 60 Vbeta and 13 Jbeta primers. Method: immunoSEQ multiplex PCR; TCRdb's copy keeps in-frame clones and lacks some. In the table there are 150,000 to 200,000 clones, around four fifths of which are singletons. The sequenced sample consisted of PBMCs. These receptors were taken from a female donor in good health and CMV-seronegative.

This chain connects TRBV14 to TRBJ1-1; D gene uncertain. Germline V gene lookup returns CDR1 SGHDN and CDR2 FVKESK. V was shortened by 4 bases and J by 2 bases, with 17 bases between the two germline ends. CDR3 length: 16 amino acids. The CDR3 sequence: CASSLYVGSSNTEAFF. DNA for the CDR3: TGTGCCAGCAGCCTTTATGTGGGCAGCAGTAACACTGAAGCTTTCTTT.

The rearrangement joins TRBV4-3 to TRBJ1-1; D remains ambiguous. The CDR3 length is 14 residues. Trimming removed 3 bases from V and 3 bases from J, with 11 bases in between. Germline CDR1 LGHNA, CDR2 YSLEER. Here the CDR3 DNA reads TGCGCCAGCAGCCAGGTACCTCGGGACACTGAAGCTTTCTTT. This sequence encodes CASSQVPRDTEAFF.

The V call is TRBV25-1, the J call TRBJ1-2; 8 bases fit TRBD1. Germline V gene data show CDR1 as MGHDK and CDR2 as SYGVNS. The CDR3 totals 13 residues. The ends lost 4 bases at V and 8 bases at J; junction bases unmatched: 6. CDR3 sequence reads: CASSAQGAGGYTF. In nucleotides, the CDR3 is TGTGCCAGCAGTGCGCAGGGGGCGGGAGGCTACACCTTC.

The chain employs TRBV30 and TRBJ1-4; D not resolved. Trimming removed 3 bases from V and 8 bases from J, with 4 bases in between. The CDR3 has 10 amino acids. In germline, CDR1 is GTSNPN, CDR2 SVGIG (reference sequence). The CDR3 sequence is CAWREEKLFF. The CDR3 bases are TGTGCCTGGAGAGAGGAAAAACTGTTTTTT.

The count of this clone is one. CDR3 residues: CASSSPGQGIEQYF. Written as DNA, the CDR3 is TGTGCCAGCAGTTCTCCGGGACAGGGTATCGAGCAGTACTTC. The J gene is TRBJ2-7, the V gene TRBV27, with 9 bases that match TRBD1. Germline V CDR1 and CDR2: MNHEY, SMNVEV (reference sequence). The CDR3 length is 14 residues. With V trimmed by 4 bases and J by 6 bases, 7 bases remained unmatched.

V and J are TRBV5-1 and TRBJ2-1; 9 nucleotides match TRBD2. Germline V gives CDR1 SGHRS, CDR2 YFSETQ. J gave up 1 base and V 4 bases, and 3 bases lay outside the gene matches. The CDR3 totals 15 residues. Written as DNA, the CDR3 is TGCGCCAGCAGCGCGGGAGGGGGGTCCTACAATGAGCAGTTCTTC. It encodes CASSAGGGSYNEQFF.

This chain links TRBV7-3 with TRBJ2-3, with 12 bases that match TRBD2. This CDR3 region has 16 residues. The germline CDR1 and CDR2 sequences are SGHTA and FQGTGA. The V and J ends lost 6 bases and 2 bases, in that order; junction bases with no gene match: 6. CDR3 nucleotides: TGTGCCAGCAGACCGACTAGCGGGGGCCCCACAGATACGCAGTATTTT. Translated, it gives CASRPTSGGPTDTQYF.

The chain recombines TRBV14 with TRBJ2-3; tentatively, D is TRBD1 (5 bases). This CDR3 has 15 amino acids. Germline V gene lookup returns CDR1 SGHDN and CDR2 FVKESK. The V end was cut by 0 bases, the J end by 6 bases, with 13 bases between. Here the CDR3 DNA reads TGTGCCAGCAGCCAAGATCGTTTGGGGCGGGATACGCAGTATTTT. Protein product: CASSQDRLGRDTQYF.

The gene calls are TRBV29-1 and TRBJ2-1, with D unclear. Looked up from germline, CDR1 is SQVTM and CDR2 is ANQGSEA. V lost 0 bases and J lost 3, with 6 bases in between. The CDR3 runs to 13 residues. For the CDR3, the DNA is TGCAGCGTTGAAGAACAGTACTACAATGAGCAGTTCTTC. Protein product: CSVEEQYYNEQFF.

The rearrangement links TRBV18 to TRBJ2-7, with 9 nucleotides matching TRBD1. Trimming removed 6 bases from V and 3 bases from J; junction bases left unmatched: 6. The CDR3 runs 14 residues. Germline values: CDR1 KGHSH, CDR2 LQKENI. The CDR3 region is CASSPTGGVYEQYF. As DNA, the CDR3 is TGTGCCAGCTCTCCGACAGGGGGAGTCTACGAGCAGTACTTC.

The gene calls are TRBV27 and TRBJ2-7; the D gene is possibly TRBD2 (6 bases). Trimming left V 5 bases short and J 4 bases short, with 18 bases between. This CDR3 contains 15 residues. CDR1 and CDR2 from the germline V gene are MNHEY and SMNVEV (reference sequence). The CDR3 coding sequence is TGTGCCAGCAGTCCCACCGGGGGTAGCGTGTACGAGCAGTACTTC. Translated: CASSPTGGSVYEQYF.

Only one count was recorded for this clone. The chain employs TRBV5-4 and TRBJ2-5, with 10 bases that match TRBD1. Per germline, CDR1 SGHNT and CDR2 YYREEE (reference sequence). The ends lost 4 bases at V and 5 bases at J; junction bases unmatched: 8. The CDR3 extends over 15 amino acids. CDR3 sequence: CASSRFGTGAETQYF. The CDR3 DNA reads as TGTGCCAGCAGCCGGTTCGGGACAGGGGCCGAGACCCAGTACTTC. Looking up the rest from reference TRBV5-4 and TRBJ2-5 gives the full variable domain: ETGVTQSPTHLIKTRGQQVTLRCSSQSGHNTVSWYQQALGQGPQFIFQYYREEENGRGNFPPRFSGLQFPNYSSELNVNALELDDSALYLCASSRFGTGAETQYFGPGTRLLVL.

The rearrangement links TRBV7-3 to TRBJ2-3; D not resolved. Trimming shortened V by 2 bases and J by 5 bases, and 14 bases separated the two germline ends. CDR3 length: 15 amino acids. Looked up from germline, CDR1 is SGHTA and CDR2 is FQGTGA. The CDR3 here is CASSLRGSPLDTQYF. The DNA of the CDR3 is TGTGCCAGCAGCTTACGCGGCAGTCCACTAGATACGCAGTATTTT.

This chain uses TRBV28 with TRBJ2-7, with TRBD2 matching 12 bases. The V gene end was trimmed by 7 bases and the J gene end by 2 bases; junction bases not matched to a gene: 3. CDR1 MDHEN and CDR2 SYDVKM come from the germline V gene. The CDR3 runs 14 residues. CDR3 nucleotide sequence: TGTGCCAGCAATCTAGCGGGGGGGCCCTACGAGCAGTACTTC. Protein sequence: CASNLAGGPYEQYF.

The V and J genes are TRBV28 and TRBJ1-5, with 8 positions matching TRBD1. The germline gives CDR1 MDHEN, CDR2 SYDVKM. The CDR3 is 13 amino acids. The V gene end was trimmed by 7 bases and the J gene end by 2 bases; junction bases not matched to a gene: 1. This chain's CDR3 is CASTTGGNQPQHF. CDR3 in DNA: TGTGCCAGCACGACAGGGGGCAATCAGCCCCAGCATTTT.

This clone came up once. The chain links TRBV5-8 to TRBJ2-5, with D possibly TRBD1 on 5 matching bases. This CDR3 region has 13 residues. Trimming took 6 bases from V and 3 from J, leaving 12 bases between them. Germline V gene data show CDR1 as SGHTS and CDR2 as YDEGEE. DNA of the CDR3: TGTGCCAGCAATCCCAGGGTTGAAGAGACCCAGTACTTC. It codes for CASNPRVEETQYF.